The 12 T cell receptor beta chains below all came from one sample that was sequenced in a study of shared clonotypes between healthy human individuals. This table comes from immunoSEQ multiplex PCR, and its TCRdb copy is limited to in-frame clones, with some not included. The sample contains about 1.1 million clones, about 80% of which appear only once. The sample consisted of memory CD4+ T cells from PBMCs. The subset here: CD45RA-negative fraction. The receptors come from a man in his late teens or twenties in good health. Some clones in this sample may be carry-over from other donors' samples.

The chain recombines TRBV5-1 with TRBJ2-3; either TRBD1 or TRBD2 may supply D (6 bases each). Germline V gene sequence: CDR1 SGHRS, CDR2 YFSETQ. Between the trimmed V and J ends, which lost 0 bases and 2 bases, there was a span of 13 bases. The CDR3 totals 16 residues. The CDR3 spells CASSLDRDSNTDTQYF. The CDR3 coding sequence is TGCGCCAGCAGCTTGGACAGGGACTCCAACACAGATACGCAGTATTTT.

The rearrangement joins TRBV10-1 to TRBJ2-7; 8 nucleotides agree with TRBD2. With 3 bases clipped from V and 3 bases from J, the junction kept 7 bases outside the gene matches. The CDR3 has 15 residues. Germline assignment: CDR1 WNHNN and CDR2 SYGVQD (reference sequence). The CDR3 bases are TGCGCCAGCAGTGAAGGGTCGGGAGGGTGCTACGAGCAGTACTTC. Amino acids: CASSEGSGGCYEQYF.

V is TRBV6-1 and J is TRBJ2-3; unclear D gene. The V end lost 1 base, the J end lost 0 bases, and 11 bases lay between the germline ends. CDR1 and CDR2 from the germline V gene are MNHNS and SASEGT. CDR3 size: 16 residues. CDR3 sequence: CASSEGQAISTDTQYF. Written as DNA, the CDR3 is TGTGCCAGCAGTGAAGGGCAGGCGATAAGCACAGATACGCAGTATTTT.

The chain carries TRBV28 and TRBJ1-5, with a weak D call TRBD1 (6 bases). The germline gives CDR1 MDHEN, CDR2 SYDVKM. Between the trimmed V and J ends, which lost 6 bases and 8 bases, there was a span of 23 bases. The CDR3 length is 16 residues. The CDR3 here is CASSLVDQGKDKPQHF. Here the CDR3 DNA reads TGTGCCAGCAGCCTGGTCGACCAGGGGAAGGATAAGCCCCAGCATTTT.

This clone showed up many times. V and J are TRBV15 and TRBJ1-1; D not resolved. The CDR3 is made up of 15 amino acids. The V gene's germline CDR1 is LNHNV and CDR2 YYDKDF (reference sequence). Trimming removed 1 base at V and 0 bases at J, with 9 bases between. The CDR3: CATSRAWPMNTEAFF. The CDR3 nucleotides read TGTGCCACCAGCAGAGCCTGGCCTATGAACACTGAAGCTTTCTTT.

The V gene is TRBV10-3, the J gene TRBJ2-3, with 7 bases matching TRBD1. V lost 9 bases, J lost 6 bases, and 6 bases stayed unmatched. This CDR3 has 12 residues. Germline assignment: CDR1 ENHRY and CDR2 SYGVKD. The CDR3 loop is CAIGQAGDTQYF. CDR3 in DNA: TGTGCCATAGGACAGGCTGGGGATACGCAGTATTTT.

The chain couples TRBV18 to TRBJ2-1, with D possibly TRBD2 on 6 matching bases. The CDR3 consists of 17 residues. Deletions cut 3 bases from V and 0 bases from J, with 15 bases between. Germline V gene sequence: CDR1 KGHSH, CDR2 LQKENI. Written as DNA, the CDR3 is TGTGCCAGCTCACCTCGGGGGAGGCCCAGCTCCTACAATGAGCAGTTCTTC. The encoded protein is CASSPRGRPSSYNEQFF. The variable domain in full, completed from reference TRBV18 and TRBJ2-1, reads NAGVMQNPRHLVRRRGQEARLRCSPMKGHSHVYWYRQLPEEGLKFMVYLQKENIIDESGMPKERFSAEFPKEGPSILRIQQVVRGDSAAYFCASSPRGRPSSYNEQFFGPGTRLTVL.

Worth noting for this clone: The sample holds other DNA sequences that translate to the same CDR3. The V gene is TRBV5-1, the J gene TRBJ2-2, with D tentatively TRBD2 (6 bases). V lost 5 bases and J lost 2, with 10 bases in between. CDR1 and CDR2 from the germline V gene are SGHRS and YFSETQ. The length of the CDR3 is 14 residues. The CDR3 DNA follows: TGCGCCAGCAGTGGCGGGACTAACACCGGGGAGCTGTTTTTT. Encoded protein: CASSGGTNTGELFF.

The gene calls are TRBV7-8 and TRBJ1-1; D remains ambiguous. The CDR3 loop spans 14 amino acids. Germline values: CDR1 SGHVS, CDR2 FQNEAQ. V lost 5 bases and J lost 0, with 10 bases in between. The CDR3 loop reads CASSPAWMNTEAFF. CDR3 sequence (DNA): TGTGCCAGCAGCCCGGCATGGATGAACACTGAAGCTTTCTTT.

This clone was found once. V usage is TRBV2 and J usage is TRBJ1-2; D unclear. This CDR3 comprises 14 residues. CDR1 is SNHLY and CDR2 is FYNNEI in the germline V gene. Trimming pared 5 bases from V and 2 bases from J, leaving 12 bases between. As DNA, the CDR3 is TGTGCCAGCAGTACCCTTAGGAGGAACTATGGCTACACCTTC. It encodes CASSTLRRNYGYTF. The whole variable domain, remainder taken from reference TRBV2 and TRBJ1-2, is EPEVTQTPSHQVTQMGQEVILRCVPISNHLYFYWYRQILGQKVEFLVSFYNNEISEKSEIFDDQFSVERPDGSNFTLKIRSTKLEDSAMYFCASSTLRRNYGYTFGSGTRLTVV.

The gene calls are TRBV14 and TRBJ1-2; D call uncertain. The CDR3 consists of 14 residues. Germline values: CDR1 SGHDN, CDR2 FVKESK. Trimming cost V 2 bases and J 0 bases, with 7 bases left between them. CDR3 in DNA: TGTGCCAGCAGCCAAAGGAGTCCTAACTATGGCTACACCTTC. Translating it yields CASSQRSPNYGYTF.

The chain links TRBV27 to TRBJ2-5; no firm D call. The length of the CDR3 is 14 residues. The V gene's germline CDR1 is MNHEY and CDR2 SMNVEV (reference sequence). V lost 0 bases and J lost 5, with 10 bases in between. The CDR3 reads CASSLSLASETQYF. CDR3 nucleotide sequence: TGTGCCAGCAGTTTATCTCTTGCCTCCGAGACCCAGTACTTC.